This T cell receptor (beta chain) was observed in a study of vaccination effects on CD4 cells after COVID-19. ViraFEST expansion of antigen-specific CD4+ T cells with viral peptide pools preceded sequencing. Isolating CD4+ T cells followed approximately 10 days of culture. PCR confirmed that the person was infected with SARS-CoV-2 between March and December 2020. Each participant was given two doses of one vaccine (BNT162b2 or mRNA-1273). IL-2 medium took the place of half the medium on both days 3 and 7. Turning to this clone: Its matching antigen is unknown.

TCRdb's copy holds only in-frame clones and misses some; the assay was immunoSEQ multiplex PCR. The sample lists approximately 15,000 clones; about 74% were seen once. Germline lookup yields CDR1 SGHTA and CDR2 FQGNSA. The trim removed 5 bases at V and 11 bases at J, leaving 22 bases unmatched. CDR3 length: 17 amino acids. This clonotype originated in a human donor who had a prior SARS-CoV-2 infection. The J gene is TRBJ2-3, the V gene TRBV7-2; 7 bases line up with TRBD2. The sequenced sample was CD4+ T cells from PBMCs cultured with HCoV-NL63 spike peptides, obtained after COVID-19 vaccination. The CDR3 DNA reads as TGTGCCAGCAGCCTACGGGGGGAGGGACTACCTCCTATGTGGCAGTATTTT. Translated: CASSLRGEGLPPMWQYF.